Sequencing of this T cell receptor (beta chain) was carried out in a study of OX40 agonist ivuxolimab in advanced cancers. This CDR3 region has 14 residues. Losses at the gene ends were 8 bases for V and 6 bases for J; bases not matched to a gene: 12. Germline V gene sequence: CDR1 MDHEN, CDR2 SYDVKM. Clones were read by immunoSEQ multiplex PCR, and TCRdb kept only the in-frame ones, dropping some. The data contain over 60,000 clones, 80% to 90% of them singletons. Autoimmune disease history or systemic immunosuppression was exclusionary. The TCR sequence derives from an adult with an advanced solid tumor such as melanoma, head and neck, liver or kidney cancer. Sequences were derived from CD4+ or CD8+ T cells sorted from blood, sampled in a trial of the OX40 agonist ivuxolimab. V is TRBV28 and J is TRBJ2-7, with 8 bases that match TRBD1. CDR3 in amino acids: CASLPSVTGAEQYF. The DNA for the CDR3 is TGTGCCAGCCTCCCCTCCGTGACAGGGGCCGAGCAGTACTTC.